This T cell receptor beta chain was sequenced during a study of T cells in Graves' hyperthyroidism and ophthalmopathy. It was RNA transcripts that yielded the amplified TCR beta CDR3 regions. Researchers ran a first-round RT-PCR on the TCR CDR3 using the HTBI primer set. TCRdb re-derived calls from the multiplex PCR reads in MiXCR, one entry per CDR3 protein. The sample holds hundreds of thousands of distinct CDR3 sequences, more than 45% seen once. J lost 5 bases, V lost 8 bases, and 3 bases had no gene match. The CDR3 runs 12 residues. CDR1 is SNHLY and CDR2 is FYNNEI in the germline V gene. This clonotype appeared a few times.

The chain recombines TRBV2 with TRBJ2-3; TRBD1 agrees at 8 bases. The sequenced material came from peripheral blood or thyroid tissue (not recorded which). The sequence was collected from a woman between 18 and 30 years old with Graves' hyperthyroidism. The CDR3 reads CASGQGGDTQYF. The CDR3 bases are TGTGCCAGCGGACAGGGAGGAGATACGCAGTATTTT.